This section outlines one T cell receptor beta chain sequence together with its context. This entry comes from a study of blood T cells in healthy people across ages. Alongside a J-beta primer mix, a sample-barcoded 5' primer served in a second PCR lasting about 7 to 12 cycles. Each cDNA molecule received a tag from a template-switch adaptor that had 12 random nucleotides. TCRdb redid the calling of the 5' RACE reads with MiXCR, one entry per CDR3 protein. The sample includes roughly 1.5 million distinct CDR3 sequences, approximately 42% of them seen just once. The CDR3 sequence is 14 residues long. Germline CDR1 reads SGDLS; CDR2 reads YYNGEE. Trimming cost V 0 bases and J 3 bases; bases outside gene matches: 2. The donors, aged roughly 6 to 100, were healthy Caucasians from Russia.

Sequences were obtained from blood. V usage is TRBV9 and J usage is TRBJ1-2; 7 nucleotides agree with TRBD1. The sequence came from a woman aged 18-30 years in good health. The CDR3 reads CASSVEGTDYGYTF. The CDR3 DNA reads as TGTGCCAGCAGCGTAGAAGGGACAGACTATGGCTACACCTTC.